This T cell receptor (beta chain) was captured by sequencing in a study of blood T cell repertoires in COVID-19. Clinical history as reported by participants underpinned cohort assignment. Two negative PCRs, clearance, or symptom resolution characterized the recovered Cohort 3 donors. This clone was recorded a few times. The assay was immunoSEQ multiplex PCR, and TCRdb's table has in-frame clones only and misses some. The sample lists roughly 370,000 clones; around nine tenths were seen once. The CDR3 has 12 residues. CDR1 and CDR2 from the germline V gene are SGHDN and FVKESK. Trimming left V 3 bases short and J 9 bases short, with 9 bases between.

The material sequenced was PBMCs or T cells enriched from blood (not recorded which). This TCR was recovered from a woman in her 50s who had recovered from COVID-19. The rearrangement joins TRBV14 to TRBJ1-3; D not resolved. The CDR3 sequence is CASSQARVTIYF. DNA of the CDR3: TGTGCCAGCAGCCAGGCCCGGGTCACCATATATTTT.